Each of the 15 T cell receptor beta chains below was sequenced from the same sample in a study of cytomegalovirus exposure and HLA in healthy donors. Use of 60 Vbeta and 13 Jbeta primers characterized the PCR. Sequencing used immunoSEQ multiplex PCR; TCRdb keeps in-frame clones, though not all of them. The table shows 150,000 to 200,000 clones, with roughly 71% occurring only once. The sequenced sample was PBMCs. The receptors here all came from a male donor in good health and CMV-seropositive.

The V gene is TRBV5-4, the J gene TRBJ1-6, with a tentative D call TRBD1 (6 bases). V was trimmed by 1 base and J by 9 bases, leaving 11 bases between them. The CDR3 contains 14 residues. Looked up from germline, CDR1 is SGHNT and CDR2 is YYREEE (reference sequence). As DNA, the CDR3 is TGTGCCAGCAGCTTGACAGGGAGAAGTTCACCCCTCCACTTT. This gives the protein CASSLTGRSSPLHF.

This chain links TRBV6-1 with TRBJ1-5, with TRBD1 matching over 9 bases. This CDR3 contains 15 residues. V trimming: 6 bases; J trimming: 3 bases; junction bases outside the gene matches: 6. CDR1 is MNHNS and CDR2 is SASEGT in the germline V gene. The CDR3 coding sequence is TGTGCCAGCAGGGATAGGGACAGGGTCAATCAGCCCCAGCATTTT. Encoded protein: CASRDRDRVNQPQHF.

The chain carries TRBV5-4 and TRBJ1-1; D unresolved. The germline V gene has CDR1 SGHNT and CDR2 YYREEE (reference sequence). The V gene lost 4 bases and the J gene lost 1 base, with 8 bases spanning the gap. The CDR3 is 13 residues long. The CDR3, as DNA: TGTGCCAGCAGCGTAAGCCAGAACACTGAAGCTTTCTTT. It specifies CASSVSQNTEAFF.

The chain uses TRBV11-2 and TRBJ1-1; 7 nucleotides align to TRBD1. After removal of 4 bases from V and 0 bases from J, the junction contained 2 bases not matched to a gene. Germline V gene lookup returns CDR1 SGHAT and CDR2 FQNNGV. This CDR3 has 14 residues. For the CDR3, the DNA is TGTGCCAGCAGCTCAAGGGGGCTGAACACTGAAGCTTTCTTT. It codes for CASSSRGLNTEAFF.

As DNA, the CDR3 is TGCGCCAGCAGCCCTTCAGCGGATACGCAGTATTTT. Its protein product is CASSPSADTQYF. This rearrangement joins TRBV4-1 to TRBJ2-3; no reliable D call. The CDR3 totals 12 residues. The V gene lost 4 bases and the J gene lost 6 bases, with 8 bases spanning the gap. CDR1 is MGHRA, CDR2 YSYEKL, per germline.

The J gene is TRBJ2-7, the V gene TRBV11-2, with D uncertain. The length of the CDR3 is 13 residues. The V and J ends lost 0 bases and 2 bases respectively, with 5 bases between them. The germline gives CDR1 SGHAT, CDR2 FQNNGV. The CDR3 protein is CASSLDEPYEQYF. CDR3 in DNA: TGTGCCAGCAGCTTAGATGAGCCCTACGAGCAGTACTTC.

The V gene is TRBV7-8, the J gene TRBJ1-5; 8 bases map to TRBD1. V trimming: 2 bases; J trimming: 6 bases; junction bases outside the gene matches: 9. CDR1 and CDR2 (germline): SGHVS, FQNEAQ. The CDR3 covers 16 residues. The CDR3: CASSLHQGAQTQPQHF. The DNA of the CDR3 is TGTGCCAGCAGCTTACACCAGGGGGCGCAAACTCAGCCCCAGCATTTT.

This chain connects TRBV19 to TRBJ1-1; D unresolved. Germline V gene sequence: CDR1 LNHDA, CDR2 SQIVND (reference sequence). V lost 4 bases and J 0 bases, leaving 21 bases between the germline ends. The CDR3 runs to 18 residues. CDR3 DNA: TGTGCCAGTAGTAGTATAGGGCGAGGGATCCTCCTGAACACTGAAGCTTTCTTT. It encodes CASSSIGRGILLNTEAFF.

This chain links TRBV19 with TRBJ2-3; TRBD1 is a possible D gene (6 bases). The V end was cut by 4 bases, the J end by 7 bases, with 18 bases between. CDR1 is LNHDA and CDR2 is SQIVND in the germline V gene (reference sequence). There are 15 residues in the CDR3. The chain's CDR3 is CASSRGRRTVNTQYF. CDR3 DNA sequence: TGTGCCAGTAGTAGGGGGCGTAGGACAGTTAATACGCAGTATTTT.

To note about this clone: The sample holds other DNA sequences that translate to the same CDR3. V is TRBV7-2 and J is TRBJ2-3, with 11 bases lining up with TRBD2. From germline, CDR1 is SGHTA and CDR2 FQGNSA. With V trimmed by 4 bases and J by 4 bases, 1 base remained unmatched. The length of the CDR3 is 14 residues. CDR3 sequence reads: CASSSLAGADTQYF. The CDR3 DNA reads TGTGCCAGCAGCTCACTAGCGGGGGCAGATACGCAGTATTTT.

The chain uses TRBV30 and TRBJ1-6; TRBD1 agrees at 8 bases. The CDR3 has 14 residues. V lost 0 bases to trimming and J lost 10 bases; unmatched junction nucleotides: 5. In germline, CDR1 is GTSNPN, CDR2 SVGIG (reference sequence). The CDR3 coding sequence is TGTGCCTGGAGTGTACCGGACAGGGACTCACCCCTCCACTTT. Its translation: CAWSVPDRDSPLHF.

The chain carries TRBV10-3 and TRBJ1-2; perhaps TRBD1 as D (6 bases). CDR1 ENHRY and CDR2 SYGVKD come from the germline V gene. The CDR3 runs to 15 residues. Trimming stripped 3 bases from V and 0 bases from J, with 11 bases between. In DNA form, the CDR3 reads TGTGCCATCAGTGACAGGGGCGAAGCTAACTATGGCTACACCTTC. This encodes CAISDRGEANYGYTF.

The rearrangement links TRBV30 to TRBJ2-2; possibly TRBD2 for D (5 bases). This CDR3 is 12 amino acids long. With 8 bases removed from V and 7 bases from J, the gap between germline ends came to 14 bases. The germline gives CDR1 GTSNPN, CDR2 SVGIG (reference sequence). CDR3 bases: TGTGCCCAGAGGGAGCAGGTCGGGGAGCTGTTTTTT. Amino acid sequence: CAQREQVGELFF.

V gene TRBV4-1 combines with J gene TRBJ2-1; no definite D call. Trimming removed 1 base from V and 5 bases from J, with 6 bases in between. This CDR3 region has 13 residues. CDR1 and CDR2 from the germline V gene are MGHRA and YSYEKL. The CDR3 loop is CASSQVGNNEQFF. CDR3 nucleotides: TGCGCCAGCAGCCAAGTGGGCAACAATGAGCAGTTCTTC.

The V and J genes are TRBV9 and TRBJ2-1, with D maybe TRBD2 (7 bases). The V gene lost 3 bases and the J gene lost 2 bases, with 15 bases spanning the gap. The CDR3 sequence is 16 residues long. CDR1 SGDLS and CDR2 YYNGEE come from the germline V gene. The CDR3 DNA reads TGTGCCAGCAGCGCCTACGGAGGGGGGGCCTACAATGAGCAGTTCTTC. Encoded protein: CASSAYGGGAYNEQFF.